This T cell receptor (beta chain) was observed in a study of blood T cell repertoires in COVID-19. Per the authors' pipeline: Amplified reference gene primers provided the basis for estimating nucleated cell counts. Generated by immunoSEQ multiplex PCR, the TCRdb table keeps only in-frame clones and is missing some. V, J and clone size are those of that table, while D and trimming were read from the DNA. Altogether approximately 480,000 clones are present, roughly 87% being singletons, with the ten largest covering around 0.7%. Participants spanned ages about 18 to 90 years and resided in fewer than 30 US areas. Participants had their cohort set by participant-reported clinical history. The CDR3 is made up of 14 amino acids. V trimming: 7 bases; J trimming: 11 bases; junction bases outside the gene matches: 10. Per the germline V gene, CDR1 is SNHLY and CDR2 is FYNNEI.

The TCR was taken from a woman in her late teens or twenties who had recovered from COVID-19. Sequenced: PBMCs or T cells enriched from blood (not recorded which). The chain carries TRBV2 and TRBJ1-3; TRBD1 matches 11 bases. The CDR3, as DNA: TGTGCCAGCATTCCGGGACAGGGGGATTCTGCCATATATTTT. Translation gives CASIPGQGDSAIYF.